The source of this T cell receptor beta chain is a study of T cells in Graves' hyperthyroidism and ophthalmopathy. Across the study: The blood sample was taken at first diagnosis, before treatment began.

Amplification of TCR beta CDR3 regions was performed using RNA transcripts as template. The TCR CDR3 first-round RT-PCR relied on the HTBI primer set. TCRdb ran MiXCR on the multiplex PCR reads and lists one entry per CDR3 protein. In the table there are just under 750,000 distinct CDR3 sequences, 35% of which are singletons. In this sample, this clonotype turned up many times. Its antigen remains unknown. V was shortened by 5 bases and J by 1 base, with 17 bases between the two germline ends. This CDR3 is built from 16 residues. Germline CDR1 and CDR2: SGHTA and FQGNSA. General study findings and limits: Most expanded thyroid clonotypes above 0.001 also appeared in blood.

The rearrangement uses TRBV7-2 and TRBJ2-5; D perhaps matches TRBD1 (6 bases). The receptor comes from a woman aged 40 to 50 with Graves' hyperthyroidism. Sequencing was performed on blood. The CDR3 DNA follows: TGTGCCAGCAGCGAAGGACAGCCGTGGGGCCAAGAGACCCAGTACTTC. Its translation: CASSEGQPWGQETQYF. The full variable domain, rest sourced from reference TRBV7-2 and TRBJ2-5, is GAGVSQSPSNKVTEKGKDVELRCDPISGHTALYWYRQSLGQGLEFLIYFQGNSAPDKSGLPSDRFSAERTGGSVSTLTIQRTQQEDSAVYLCASSEGQPWGQETQYFGPGTRLLVL.